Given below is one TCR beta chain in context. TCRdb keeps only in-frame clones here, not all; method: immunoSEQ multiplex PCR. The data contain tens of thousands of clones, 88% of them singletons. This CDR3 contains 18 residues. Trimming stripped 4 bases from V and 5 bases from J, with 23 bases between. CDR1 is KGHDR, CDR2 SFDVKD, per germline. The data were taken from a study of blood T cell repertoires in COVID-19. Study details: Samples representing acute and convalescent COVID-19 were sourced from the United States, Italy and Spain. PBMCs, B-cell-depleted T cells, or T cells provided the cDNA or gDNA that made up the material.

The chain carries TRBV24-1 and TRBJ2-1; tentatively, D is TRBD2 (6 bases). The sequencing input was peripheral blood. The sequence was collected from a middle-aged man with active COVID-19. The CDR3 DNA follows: TGTGCCACCAGTGACCGACCAGGTAGGGACTCGCCAAACAATGAGCAGTTCTTC. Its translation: CATSDRPGRDSPNNEQFF.